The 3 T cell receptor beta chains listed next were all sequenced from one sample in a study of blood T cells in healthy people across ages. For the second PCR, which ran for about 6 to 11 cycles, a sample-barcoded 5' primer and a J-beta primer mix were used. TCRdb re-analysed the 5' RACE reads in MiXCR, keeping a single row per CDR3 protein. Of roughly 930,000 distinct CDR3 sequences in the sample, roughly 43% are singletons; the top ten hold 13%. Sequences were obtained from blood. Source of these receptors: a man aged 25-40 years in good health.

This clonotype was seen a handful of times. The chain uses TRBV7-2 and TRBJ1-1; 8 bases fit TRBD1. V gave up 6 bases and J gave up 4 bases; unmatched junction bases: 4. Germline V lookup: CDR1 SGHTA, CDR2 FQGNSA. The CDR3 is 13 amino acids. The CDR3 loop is CASRLTGGTEAFF. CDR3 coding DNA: TGTGCCAGCAGACTTACAGGGGGCACTGAAGCTTTCTTT.

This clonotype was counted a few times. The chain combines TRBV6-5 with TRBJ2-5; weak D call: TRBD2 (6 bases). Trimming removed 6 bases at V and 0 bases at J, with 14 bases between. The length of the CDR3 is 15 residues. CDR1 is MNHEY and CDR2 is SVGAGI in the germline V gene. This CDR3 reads CASSSPGLYQETQYF. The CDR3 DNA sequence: TGTGCCAGCAGCAGTCCGGGACTTTACCAAGAGACCCAGTACTTC.

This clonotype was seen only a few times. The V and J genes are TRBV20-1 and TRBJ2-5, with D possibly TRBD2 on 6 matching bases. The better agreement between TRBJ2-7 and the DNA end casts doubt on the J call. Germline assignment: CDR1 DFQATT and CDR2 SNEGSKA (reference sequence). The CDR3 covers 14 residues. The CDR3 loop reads CSARGGGGYHEQYF. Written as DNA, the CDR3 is TGCAGTGCTAGAGGGGGTGGGGGGTACCACGAGCAGTACTTC.